This paragraph reports one TCR beta chain. These data come from a study of blood T cell repertoires in COVID-19. Germline CDR1 MGHDK, CDR2 SYGVNS. This CDR3 spans 16 amino acids. The germline V and J ends were trimmed by 6 bases and 0 bases, with 15 bases remaining between them. The assay was immunoSEQ multiplex PCR, and TCRdb's table has in-frame clones only and misses some. The profile shows roughly 49,000 clones, 89% of them singletons. The TCR sequence derives from a man between 60 and 70 years old with active COVID-19. The sequencing input was peripheral blood. The rearrangement links TRBV25-1 to TRBJ2-1, with D tentatively TRBD2 (6 bases). CDR3 in DNA: TGTGCCAGCAGGTCGGAGGGCAGGGCCTCCTACAATGAGCAGTTCTTC. Residues: CASRSEGRASYNEQFF.